Shown below are 5 T cell receptor beta chains from a single sample sequenced in a study of control samples from healthy donors and cancer patients. Measured with immunoSEQ multiplex PCR; TCRdb has only the in-frame clones, and not every one. The data contain around 76,000 clones, approximately 88% of them singletons. Sequenced: PBMCs. The receptor source for this set is a woman aged 50 to 65 with colorectal cancer.

J is TRBJ2-2 and V is TRBV7-3; the match to TRBD1 covers 9 bases. This CDR3 is 17 amino acids long. CDR1 SGHTA and CDR2 FQGTGA come from the germline V gene. V trimming: 5 bases; J trimming: 4 bases; junction bases outside the gene matches: 11. The CDR3 loop is CASSPKGGTGTTGELFF. CDR3 coding DNA: TGTGCCAGCAGCCCAAAGGGGGGGACAGGGACCACCGGGGAGCTGTTTTTT.

This sequence joins TRBV7-3 and TRBJ2-2, with D uncertain. The CDR3 spans 14 residues. The V gene's germline CDR1 is SGHTA and CDR2 FQGTGA. Between the trimmed V and J ends, which lost 5 bases and 3 bases, there was a span of 10 bases. CDR3 in amino acids: CASSAHGDTGELFF. CDR3 nucleotides: TGTGCCAGCAGCGCCCACGGAGACACCGGGGAGCTGTTTTTT.

The chain combines TRBV15 with TRBJ1-1, with D possibly being TRBD1 (6 bases). The V and J ends lost 1 base and 3 bases respectively, with 15 bases between them. The germline CDR1 and CDR2 sequences are LNHNV and YYDKDF (reference sequence). The CDR3 has 16 residues. CDR3 region: CATSRVWDAGDTEAFF. The CDR3 region has the DNA TGTGCCACCAGCAGAGTTTGGGACGCAGGGGACACTGAAGCTTTCTTT. The full variable domain, its missing parts supplied by reference TRBV15 and TRBJ1-1, is DAMVIQNPRYQVTQFGKPVTLSCSQTLNHNVMYWYQQKSSQAPKLLFHYYDKDFNNEADTPDNFQSRRPNTSFCFLDIRSPGLGDTAMYLCATSRVWDAGDTEAFFGQGTRLTVV.

The chain employs TRBV10-2 and TRBJ2-7; the D is unclear. V was shortened by 9 bases and J by 2 bases, with 11 bases between the two germline ends. The CDR3 spans 12 residues. Germline V gene lookup returns CDR1 WSHSY and CDR2 SAAADI. For the CDR3, the DNA is TGCGCCAGTGGGCCCAGGCCCTACGAGCAGTACGTC. It translates to CASGPRPYEQYV.

V is TRBV28 and J is TRBJ1-3; D is unclear. The CDR3 is 13 residues long. Per germline, CDR1 MDHEN and CDR2 SYDVKM. Deletions cut 7 bases from V and 7 bases from J, with 14 bases between. The CDR3 nucleotides read TGTGCCAGCACTAACAGATTGGGGAACACCATATATTTT. Its translation: CASTNRLGNTIYF.